The 31 T cell receptor beta chains presented below share a single source sample, sequenced in a study of metastatic and nonmetastatic thyroid tumors. Using MiXCR, TCRdb re-called clones from the PCR reads. The sample includes some 29,000 clones, around 7% of them seen just once. The entire patient cohort was treatment-naive prior to thyroid surgery. Sequenced input: blood. The receptors originated from a female donor with papillary thyroid cancer or a benign thyroid nodule (not recorded which). Some clones in this sample may be carry-over from other donors' samples.

This clone was picked up many times. CDR3 residues: CASSLGQGTLNQPQHF. In DNA form, the CDR3 reads TGTGCCAGCAGCTTGGGACAGGGGACTCTCAATCAGCCCCAGCATTTT. The rearrangement links TRBV11-1 to TRBJ1-5, with 10 bases identical to TRBD1. CDR3 length equals 16 residues. V shed 3 bases, J shed 3 bases, and the junction held 5 bases outside the gene matches. Germline V gene data show CDR1 as SGHAT and CDR2 as FQDESV (reference sequence).

This clone was observed at least ten times. V gene TRBV20-1 combines with J gene TRBJ1-1; possible D gene TRBD1, 5 bases. Germline CDR1 reads DFQATT; CDR2 reads SNEGSKA (reference sequence). The ends were cut back, 3 bases at V and 5 bases at J, with 10 bases in the middle. The CDR3 consists of 12 residues. In DNA, the CDR3 is TGCAGTGCTAGTAAGGGGAAAACTGAAGCTTTCTTT. Translating gives CSASKGKTEAFF.

This clone was seen at least ten times. This chain uses TRBV19 with TRBJ1-3; D call uncertain. Trimming left V 5 bases short and J 0 bases short, with 14 bases between. Germline loops: CDR1 LNHDA, CDR2 SQIVND (reference sequence). The CDR3 sequence is 16 residues long. The CDR3 nucleotides read TGTGCCAGTAGTCGAAAATCCCCCGGCTCTGGAAACACCATATATTTT. This sequence encodes CASSRKSPGSGNTIYF. The full variable domain, with the rest looked up from reference TRBV19 and TRBJ1-3, is DGGITQSPKYLFRKEGQNVTLSCEQNLNHDAMYWYRQDPGQGLRLIYYSQIVNDFQKGDIAEGYSVSREKKESFPLTVTSAQKNPTAFYLCASSRKSPGSGNTIYFGEGSWLTVV.

This clone was picked up many times. This chain connects TRBV12-3 or TRBV12-4 to TRBJ1-2; perhaps TRBD1 as D (5 bases). V lost 6 bases and J lost 4, with 15 bases in between. This CDR3 comprises 14 residues. CDR3 coding DNA: TGTGCCAGCAGCCGGACTCCAAGGGGCTATGGCTACACCTTC. Translation: CASSRTPRGYGYTF.

This clone was observed at least ten times. The chain employs TRBV28 and TRBJ2-7; 7 nucleotides align to TRBD2. Trimming cost V 5 bases and J 7 bases; bases outside gene matches: 8. In germline, CDR1 is MDHEN, CDR2 SYDVKM. The CDR3 sequence is 13 residues long. DNA for the CDR3: TGTGCCAGCAGTGCTAGCGGAACGATTGAGCAGTACTTC. This sequence encodes CASSASGTIEQYF.

In this sample, this clone turned up many times. V is TRBV20-1 and J is TRBJ2-3; D remains unclear. V was cut by 5 bases and J by 3 bases, with 6 bases left in between. The CDR3 is 11 residues long. Germline CDR1 and CDR2: DFQATT and SNEGSKA (reference sequence). Here the CDR3 reads CSAYETDTQYF. The CDR3 nucleotides are TGCAGTGCTTATGAGACAGATACGCAGTATTTT.

This clone was counted between two and nine times. A junction end diverges from the germline sequence, so it may reflect a read error. The chain employs TRBV6-1 and TRBJ1-5, with 7 positions matching TRBD1. This CDR3 contains 15 residues. Per the germline V gene, CDR1 is MNHNS and CDR2 is SASEGT. The DNA for the CDR3 is TGCGCCAGCACCGGGACAGCAAATAGCAATCAGCCCCAGCATTTT. This codes for CASTGTANSNQPQHF.

This clone was observed at least ten times. The gene calls are TRBV9 and TRBJ2-2, with 11 nucleotides matching TRBD2. CDR1 and CDR2 (germline): SGDLS, YYNGEE. V dropped 6 bases and J dropped 7; count of bases not matched to a gene: 11. CDR3 size: 16 residues. CDR3 protein: CASTQNSGRAVGELFF. The CDR3 DNA sequence: TGTGCCAGCACCCAGAATAGCGGGAGGGCAGTCGGGGAGCTGTTTTTT.

Ten or more counts support this clone. The chain joins TRBV4-3 to TRBJ2-2, with TRBD2 matching over 8 bases. The CDR3 length is 17 residues. Germline trimming cut 0 bases from V and 1 base from J; bases unmatched to any gene: 4. Germline V gene lookup returns CDR1 LGHNA and CDR2 YSLEER. DNA for the CDR3: TGCGCCAGCAGCCAAGATCTAAGCGGGGGGAACACCGGGGAGCTGTTTTTT. Its protein product is CASSQDLSGGNTGELFF.

V usage is TRBV29-1 and J usage is TRBJ2-3; 12 bases align to TRBD1. The germline gives CDR1 SQVTM, CDR2 ANQGSEA. CDR3 length: 19 residues. After removal of 6 bases from V and 6 bases from J, the junction contained 22 bases not matched to a gene. The CDR3 sequence: CSVGTGGAFGGWASDTQYF. CDR3 coding DNA: TGCAGCGTGGGGACAGGGGGCGCTTTCGGAGGGTGGGCCTCGGATACGCAGTATTTT.

This clone showed up many times. The V and J genes are TRBV13 and TRBJ2-1; D is ambiguous. The V gene's germline CDR1 is PRHDT and CDR2 FYEKMQ (reference sequence). Between the trimmed V and J ends, which lost 5 bases and 5 bases, there was a span of 4 bases. The CDR3 has 11 residues. The DNA for the CDR3 is TGTGCCAGCAGCAAGAACAATGAGCAGTTCTTC. Residues: CASSKNNEQFF.

This clone was seen ten or more times. This rearrangement joins TRBV7-8 to TRBJ2-3, with 9 nucleotides matching TRBD1. CDR1 and CDR2 (germline): SGHVS, FQNEAQ. The trim removed 5 bases at V and 2 bases at J, leaving 5 bases unmatched. This CDR3 spans 15 amino acids. The CDR3 spells CASSDGQGFTDTQYF. The CDR3 DNA follows: TGTGCCAGCAGCGACGGACAGGGGTTCACAGATACGCAGTATTTT.

The J gene is TRBJ1-1, the V gene TRBV2; tentatively, D is TRBD1 (5 bases). In germline, CDR1 is SNHLY, CDR2 FYNNEI. Deletions cut 6 bases from V and 1 base from J, with 9 bases between. The CDR3 is 13 residues long. Here the CDR3 reads CASSIGGNTEAFF. The CDR3 DNA sequence: TGTGCCAGCAGCATCGGGGGGAACACTGAAGCTTTCTTT.

This chain links TRBV11-2 with TRBJ2-1, with D maybe TRBD2 (6 bases). The CDR3 spans 17 residues. Germline CDR1 SGHAT, CDR2 FQNNGV. V shed 2 bases and J shed 0 bases, with 14 bases lying between them. The CDR3 DNA is TGTGCCAGCAGCTTACAGTGGTTAGCGGCCTCCTACAATGAGCAGTTCTTC. It translates to CASSLQWLAASYNEQFF.

This clone occurred many times. The V and J genes are TRBV7-3 and TRBJ2-1; D call uncertain. Trimming removed 1 base at V and 6 bases at J, with 4 bases between. The CDR3 has 12 amino acids. The germline V gene encodes CDR1 SGHTA and CDR2 FQGTGA. The CDR3 region is CASSLMANEQFF. The CDR3 nucleotides read TGTGCCAGCAGCTTAATGGCCAATGAGCAGTTCTTC.

This clone was picked up many times. The rearrangement joins TRBV20-1 to TRBJ1-2; 7 nucleotides match TRBD1. V trimming: 6 bases; J trimming: 4 bases; junction bases outside the gene matches: 8. CDR1 and CDR2 (germline): DFQATT, SNEGSKA (reference sequence). This CDR3 spans 13 amino acids. The CDR3 nucleotides read TGCAGTGCCAAACAGACAGGGATCTATGGCTACACCTTC. Residues: CSAKQTGIYGYTF.

This clone was seen only a few times. The V call is TRBV29-1, the J call TRBJ1-2, with 8 nucleotides matching TRBD1. The trim removed 3 bases at V and 2 bases at J, leaving 2 bases unmatched. Germline V gene lookup returns CDR1 SQVTM and CDR2 ANQGSEA. There are 13 residues in the CDR3. CDR3 region: CSVDRTGNYGYTF. The CDR3 DNA reads TGCAGCGTTGACCGGACAGGGAACTATGGCTACACCTTC.

The sample holds many counts of this clone. The limits of the CDR3 on the DNA are not certain, so only TCRdb's listed CDR3 is given. The chain joins TRBV5-1 to TRBJ2-7; TRBD1 is the table's D call, not checked against the DNA. From its first to its last residue, the CDR3 has 14 amino acids. Per germline, CDR1 SGHRS and CDR2 YFSETQ. This CDR3 reads CASILVPGAREQYF.

Remarks on this clone: A much larger clone lies one base from this, so it may be a read error. The rearrangement links TRBV19 to TRBJ2-1; unclear D gene. The V gene lost 6 bases and the J gene lost 8 bases, with 11 bases spanning the gap. In germline, CDR1 is LNHDA, CDR2 SQIVND (reference sequence). CDR3 length: 12 residues. CDR3 DNA: TGTGCCAGTAGCCAAATCCGGGATGAGCAGTTCTTC. It is translated as CASSQIRDEQFF.

A few counts support this clone. J is TRBJ2-7 and V is TRBV6-2 or TRBV6-3; the D gene is possibly TRBD2 (7 bases). Per the germline V gene, CDR1 is MNHEY and CDR2 is SVGEGT. Trimming stripped 2 bases from V and 6 bases from J, with 14 bases between. The CDR3 contains 14 residues. CDR3 region: CASSYTKGGTEQYF. As DNA, the CDR3 is TGTGCCAGCAGTTACACAAAGGGGGGGACCGAGCAGTACTTC.

This clone was found many times. This CDR3 is CASSSQRNQPQHF. CDR3 sequence (DNA): TGTGCCAGCAGTTCCCAGCGGAATCAGCCCCAGCATTTT. The V and J genes are TRBV12-3 or TRBV12-4 and TRBJ1-5; D remains ambiguous. The CDR3 length is 13 residues. V was clipped by 4 bases and J by 4 bases, with 8 bases between them.

This clone was detected many times. The genes are TRBV3-1 and TRBJ2-7, with 7 bases matching TRBD2. V shed 3 bases, J shed 0 bases, and the junction held 2 bases outside the gene matches. The germline CDR1 and CDR2 sequences are LGHDT and YNNKEL (reference sequence). This CDR3 contains 14 residues. DNA of the CDR3: TGTGCCAGCAGCCAGCGGGGGAGCTCCTACGAGCAGTACTTC. It codes for CASSQRGSSYEQYF.

The sample holds many counts of this clone. This chain connects TRBV12-3 or TRBV12-4 to TRBJ2-1, with D perhaps matching TRBD1 (5 bases). This CDR3 has 13 amino acids. V was trimmed by 2 bases and J by 9 bases, leaving 11 bases between them. The DNA of the CDR3 is TGTGCCAGCAGTTTACAGGGCCTACTTGAGCAGTTCTTC. It specifies CASSLQGLLEQFF.

This sequence joins TRBV11-2 and TRBJ2-1, with 15 bases that match TRBD2. In germline, CDR1 is SGHAT, CDR2 FQNNGV. This CDR3 spans 16 amino acids. Unmatched junction bases numbered 8, after V lost 5 bases and J lost 9 bases. The CDR3 protein is CASSHGTSGRLREQFF. DNA for the CDR3: TGTGCCAGCAGCCATGGGACTAGCGGGAGGTTACGTGAGCAGTTCTTC.

This clone was seen a handful of times. The V gene is TRBV6-2 or TRBV6-3, the J gene TRBJ1-1; no firm D call. The CDR3 loop spans 13 amino acids. With 7 bases removed from V and 4 bases from J, the gap between germline ends came to 13 bases. Germline lookup yields CDR1 MNHEY and CDR2 SVGEGT. CDR3 nucleotide sequence: TGTGCCAGCACAAACACAGAGAGCACTGAAGCTTTCTTT. This codes for CASTNTESTEAFF.

This clone was picked up many times. The chain employs TRBV6-2 or TRBV6-3 and TRBJ2-5; no clear D gene. Germline CDR1 MNHEY, CDR2 SVGEGT. The CDR3 spans 15 residues. V dropped 5 bases and J dropped 1 base, with 14 bases sitting between them. CDR3 protein: CASSPTLRVQETQYF. CDR3 DNA sequence: TGTGCCAGCAGTCCTACCTTAAGGGTCCAAGAGACCCAGTACTTC.

This clone appeared many times. This chain uses TRBV14 with TRBJ1-1; D is ambiguous. The ends were cut back, 3 bases at V and 0 bases at J, with 5 bases in the middle. The CDR3 is made up of 13 amino acids. The germline gives CDR1 SGHDN, CDR2 FVKESK. The CDR3 nucleotides are TGTGCCAGCAGCCAGGCCTTGAACACTGAAGCTTTCTTT. It codes for CASSQALNTEAFF.

This clone was seen repeatedly, ten times or more. This sequence joins TRBV6-2 or TRBV6-3 and TRBJ2-2, with D possibly being TRBD1 (6 bases). CDR3 length: 14 residues. Germline V lookup: CDR1 MNHEY, CDR2 SVGEGT. Between the trimmed V and J ends, which lost 6 bases and 6 bases, there was a span of 14 bases. This chain's CDR3 is CASSPTGIAGELFF. For the CDR3, the DNA is TGTGCCAGCAGCCCAACAGGGATCGCCGGGGAGCTGTTTTTT.

At least ten counts were recorded for this clone. V gene TRBV20-1 combines with J gene TRBJ2-2; 10 nucleotides agree with TRBD2. The CDR3 has 14 residues. Trimming removed 4 bases from V and 6 bases from J; junction bases left unmatched: 5. CDR1 and CDR2 from the germline V gene are DFQATT and SNEGSKA (reference sequence). In DNA form, the CDR3 reads TGCAGTGCTATGACTAGCGGGTCGGCCGGGGAGCTGTTTTTT. This encodes CSAMTSGSAGELFF.

Many counts were recorded for this clone. In DNA, the CDR3 is TGTGCCAGCAGTTACCCCCATGCCGGGGAGCTGTTTTTT. This encodes CASSYPHAGELFF. The rearrangement joins TRBV6-5 to TRBJ2-2; D remains unclear. CDR3 length: 13 residues. CDR1 and CDR2 from the germline V gene are MNHEY and SVGAGI. Trimming removed 2 bases from V and 6 bases from J, with 7 bases in between.

This clone was counted at least ten times. The junction shows a germline mismatch at one end, possibly a read error. The rearrangement uses TRBV7-7 and TRBJ2-5; 11 bases are shared with TRBD1. This CDR3 has 15 amino acids. The V gene's germline CDR1 is SSHAT and CDR2 FNYEAQ (reference sequence). CDR3 nucleotide sequence: TGTGCTAGCAGCTCCGGGACAGGGGGCCAAGAGACCCAGTACTTC. It codes for CASSSGTGGQETQYF.